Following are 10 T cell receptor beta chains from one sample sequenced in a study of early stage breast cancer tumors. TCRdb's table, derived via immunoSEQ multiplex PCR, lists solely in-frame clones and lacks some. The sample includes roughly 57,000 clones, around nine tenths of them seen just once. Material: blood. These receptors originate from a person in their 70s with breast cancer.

The CDR3 DNA reads as TGTGCCAGCAGCCAAGGCCAAATCCTAGAGGGAAGCACAGATACGCAGTATTTT. Its translation: CASSQGQILEGSTDTQYF. The chain links TRBV4-2 to TRBJ2-3, with D perhaps matching TRBD2 (5 bases). Per the germline V gene, CDR1 is LGHNA and CDR2 is YNFKEQ. The CDR3 covers 18 residues. V lost 1 base to trimming and J lost 0 bases, with 17 bases between them.

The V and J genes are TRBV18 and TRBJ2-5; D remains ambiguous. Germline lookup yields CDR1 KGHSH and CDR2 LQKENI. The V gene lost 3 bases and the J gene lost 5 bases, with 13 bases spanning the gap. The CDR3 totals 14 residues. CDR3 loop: CASSPSVAEETQYF. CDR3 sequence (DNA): TGTGCCAGCTCACCTTCGGTGGCGGAGGAGACCCAGTACTTC.

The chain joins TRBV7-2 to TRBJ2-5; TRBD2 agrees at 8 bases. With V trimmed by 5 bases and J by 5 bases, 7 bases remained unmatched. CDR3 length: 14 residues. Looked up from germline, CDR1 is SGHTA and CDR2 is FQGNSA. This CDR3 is CASSLGLGLETQYF. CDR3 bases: TGTGCCAGCAGCCTGGGACTAGGTCTGGAGACCCAGTACTTC.

For the CDR3, the DNA is TGTGCCAGCTCAAAAACTAGCACAAGCTCTGGGGCCAACGTCCTGACTTTC. Protein: CASSKTSTSSGANVLTF. This chain joins TRBV2 and TRBJ2-6; the D gene is possibly TRBD2 (6 bases). V lost 8 bases to trimming and J lost 0 bases, with 17 bases between them. This CDR3 is built from 17 residues. Germline lookup yields CDR1 SNHLY and CDR2 FYNNEI.

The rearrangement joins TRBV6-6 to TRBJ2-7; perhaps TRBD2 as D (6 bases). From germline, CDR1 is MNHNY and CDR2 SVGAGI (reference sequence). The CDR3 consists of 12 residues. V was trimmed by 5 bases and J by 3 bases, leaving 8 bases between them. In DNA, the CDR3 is TGTGCCAGCAGTGGGGACTTCTACGAGCAGTACTTC. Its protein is CASSGDFYEQYF.

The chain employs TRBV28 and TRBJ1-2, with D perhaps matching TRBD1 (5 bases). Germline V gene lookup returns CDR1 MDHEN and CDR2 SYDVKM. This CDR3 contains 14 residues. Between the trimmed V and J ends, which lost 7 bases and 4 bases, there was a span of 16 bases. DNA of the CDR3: TGTGCCAGCACCCCCGGGGGGGAACGCTATGGCTACACCTTC. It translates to CASTPGGERYGYTF.

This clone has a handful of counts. Here the CDR3 DNA reads TGTGCCAGTAGTGTCGGGGTAGCGGGGGGTTTTAATGAGCAGTTCTTC. It translates to CASSVGVAGGFNEQFF. The chain combines TRBV19 with TRBJ2-1; 10 bases fit TRBD2. Unmatched junction bases numbered 11, after V lost 5 bases and J lost 7 bases. The length of the CDR3 is 16 residues. Germline V gene lookup returns CDR1 LNHDA and CDR2 SQIVND (reference sequence).

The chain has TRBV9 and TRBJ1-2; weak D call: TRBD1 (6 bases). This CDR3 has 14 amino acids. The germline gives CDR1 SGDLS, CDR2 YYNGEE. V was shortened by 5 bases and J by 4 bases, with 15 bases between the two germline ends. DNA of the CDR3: TGTGCCAGCAGATCCCTCAGGGGATCCTATGGCTACACCTTC. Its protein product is CASRSLRGSYGYTF.

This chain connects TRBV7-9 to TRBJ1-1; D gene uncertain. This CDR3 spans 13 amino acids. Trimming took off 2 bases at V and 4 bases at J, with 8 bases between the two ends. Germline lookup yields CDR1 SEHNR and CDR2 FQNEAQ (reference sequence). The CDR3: CASSLSGSTEAFF. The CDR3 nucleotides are TGTGCCAGCAGCTTAAGTGGCTCCACTGAAGCTTTCTTT.

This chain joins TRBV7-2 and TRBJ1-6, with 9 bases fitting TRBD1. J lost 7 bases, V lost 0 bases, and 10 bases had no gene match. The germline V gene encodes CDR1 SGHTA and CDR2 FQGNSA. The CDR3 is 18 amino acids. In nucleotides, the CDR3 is TGTGCCAGCAGCTTAGCCCTGGACAGGGGAAGTCGGAATTCACCCCTCCACTTT. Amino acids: CASSLALDRGSRNSPLHF.